This TCR beta chain was found in a study of blood T cell repertoires in COVID-19. Turning to the study itself: The samples span acute and convalescent COVID-19 from the United States, Italy and Spain.

Enrolled through a virtual design, the participants were between about 18 and 100 years of age and came from 24 US areas. Before they entered the study, exposed participants had met a COVID-19 case within 2 weeks. Germline assignment: CDR1 SNHLY and CDR2 FYNNEI. Trimming removed 7 bases at V and 4 bases at J, with 10 bases between. The CDR3 is made up of 12 amino acids. Clones were sequenced by immunoSEQ multiplex PCR, and TCRdb holds only the in-frame ones, with some missing. The sample yields 250,000 or so clones, around 90% seen once. Sequences were obtained from PBMCs or T cells enriched from blood (not recorded which). V and J are TRBV2 and TRBJ1-1; D is unresolved. The sequence was obtained from a man in his forties who had been exposed to COVID-19. CDR3 residues: CASTLGPTEAFF. The CDR3 DNA reads TGTGCCAGCACACTTGGGCCCACTGAAGCTTTCTTT.